What follows are 14 T cell receptor beta chains derived from one specimen sequenced in a study of OX40 agonist ivuxolimab in advanced cancers. The method was immunoSEQ multiplex PCR; TCRdb's version includes in-frame clones alone and lacks a portion of them. This sample has 82,000 or so clones, with 85% to 90% found just once. The input for sequencing was CD4+ or CD8+ T cells sorted from blood, taken in a trial of the OX40 agonist ivuxolimab. The receptors stem from an adult with an advanced solid tumor such as melanoma, head and neck, liver or kidney cancer.

V usage is TRBV5-1 and J usage is TRBJ2-7; D possibly matches TRBD1 or TRBD2 (6 bases each). The CDR3 has 15 residues. With 0 bases removed from V and 0 bases from J, the gap between germline ends came to 10 bases. Germline CDR1 is SGHRS and CDR2 is YFSETQ. CDR3 sequence: CASSLGGGNSYEQYF. CDR3 coding DNA: TGCGCCAGCAGCTTGGGAGGGGGGAACTCCTACGAGCAGTACTTC.

The J gene is TRBJ2-6, the V gene TRBV10-3, with a weak D call TRBD2 (5 bases). The CDR3 has 17 residues. Germline V gene lookup returns CDR1 ENHRY and CDR2 SYGVKD. Between the trimmed V and J ends, which lost 0 bases and 2 bases, there was a span of 11 bases. The DNA for the CDR3 is TGTGCCATCAGTGAGTCGACGGGGAGAACTGGGGCCAACGTCCTGACTTTC. Encoded protein: CAISESTGRTGANVLTF.

This clone was detected only once. This sequence joins TRBV7-6 and TRBJ1-1, with TRBD1 matching over 9 bases. The CDR3 loop spans 15 amino acids. Germline CDR1 is SGHVS and CDR2 is FNYEAQ. The trim removed 5 bases at V and 1 base at J, leaving 5 bases unmatched. The CDR3 reads CASSLQGAGNTEAFF. Here the CDR3 DNA reads TGTGCCAGCAGCCTACAGGGGGCTGGGAACACTGAAGCTTTCTTT.

V gene TRBV30 combines with J gene TRBJ1-3; D is possibly TRBD1 (6 bases). Germline values: CDR1 GTSNPN, CDR2 SVGIG (reference sequence). V lost 3 bases and J lost 2, with 20 bases in between. The CDR3 loop spans 17 amino acids. The CDR3 protein is CAWSVPPSRGAGNTIYF. The CDR3 nucleotides are TGTGCCTGGAGCGTACCCCCTTCCAGGGGCGCTGGAAACACCATATATTTT.

V gene TRBV15 combines with J gene TRBJ2-5, with D maybe TRBD2 (6 bases). Germline V gene lookup returns CDR1 LNHNV and CDR2 YYDKDF (reference sequence). Deletions cut 2 bases from V and 0 bases from J, with 7 bases between. This CDR3 has 14 residues. Written as DNA, the CDR3 is TGTGCCACCAGCAGACGGACTAACCAAGAGACCCAGTACTTC. Its protein is CATSRRTNQETQYF.

This chain uses TRBV6-5 with TRBJ1-6; D is unresolved. The CDR3 loop spans 14 amino acids. Germline CDR1 and CDR2: MNHEY and SVGAGI. V lost 5 bases and J lost 3, with 8 bases in between. DNA for the CDR3: TGTGCCAGCAGTGCCAAGAACTATAATTCACCCCTCCACTTT. This codes for CASSAKNYNSPLHF.

V gene TRBV10-1 combines with J gene TRBJ2-7; D is possibly TRBD1 (6 bases). Trimming took off 5 bases at V and 9 bases at J, with 14 bases between the two ends. The germline gives CDR1 WNHNN, CDR2 SYGVQD (reference sequence). The CDR3 is 12 residues long. CDR3 in DNA: TGCGCCAGCAGTACTGACAGGCACGGGCAGTACTTC. Translated: CASSTDRHGQYF.

The chain uses TRBV30 and TRBJ2-3; D is undetermined. Germline values: CDR1 GTSNPN, CDR2 SVGIG (reference sequence). V was cut by 2 bases and J by 6 bases, with 12 bases left in between. The CDR3 totals 13 residues. As DNA, the CDR3 is TGTGCCTGGAGTACGGTCCTTTACGATACGCAGTATTTT. It yields the protein CAWSTVLYDTQYF.

This rearrangement joins TRBV11-3 to TRBJ1-1; D is unresolved. The CDR3 has 15 amino acids. From germline, CDR1 is SGHNT and CDR2 YENEEA. V was cut by 2 bases and J by 2 bases, with 12 bases left in between. CDR3 nucleotide sequence: TGTGCCAGCAGCTTACAGTACGGGGAAAACACTGAAGCTTTCTTT. It translates to CASSLQYGENTEAFF. Drawing the rest from reference TRBV11-3 and TRBJ1-1, the complete variable domain is EAGVVQSPRYKIIEKKQPVAFWCNPISGHNTLYWYLQNLGQGPELLIRYENEEAVDDSQLPKDRFSAERLKGVDSTLKIQPAELGDSAVYLCASSLQYGENTEAFFGQGTRLTVV.

The chain uses TRBV28 and TRBJ2-7; D gene unclear. Germline CDR1 MDHEN, CDR2 SYDVKM. Trimming took 4 bases from V and 0 from J, leaving 19 bases between them. This CDR3 is built from 17 residues. In DNA form, the CDR3 reads TGTGCCAGCAGTTCCCCCGTCGATGTGAAATACTCCTACGAGCAGTACTTC. As protein: CASSSPVDVKYSYEQYF.

With regard to this clone: At one boundary the junction diverges from the germline segment, which might be a read error. The chain is built from TRBV5-4 and TRBJ2-1; 11 positions agree with TRBD2. CDR1 SGHNT and CDR2 YYREEE come from the germline V gene (reference sequence). The CDR3 extends over 20 amino acids. The CDR3 DNA reads TGTGCCAGCAGTTTGGATCATCCTAGCGGGGGGACCTACTCCTACAATGAGCAGTTCTTC. This sequence encodes CASSLDHPSGGTYSYNEQFF.

In this sample, this clone turned up a few times. CDR3 region: CASSFTGPRPLHF. As DNA, the CDR3 is TGTGCCAGCAGTTTCACCGGGCCAAGGCCCCTCCACTTT. The chain combines TRBV27 with TRBJ1-6; D not certain. This CDR3 spans 13 amino acids. The V end lost 3 bases, the J end lost 13 bases, and 13 bases lay between the germline ends. Germline CDR1 is MNHEY and CDR2 is SMNVEV (reference sequence).

This chain uses TRBV11-2 with TRBJ2-7, with no clear D. CDR3 length equals 13 residues. V was clipped by 0 bases and J by 5 bases, with 8 bases between them. The germline CDR1 and CDR2 sequences are SGHAT and FQNNGV. Written as DNA, the CDR3 is TGTGCCAGCAGCTTAGAGGCATCCCACGAGCAGTACTTC. Protein: CASSLEASHEQYF.

This rearrangement joins TRBV4-2 to TRBJ2-7; D is uncertain. Germline loops: CDR1 LGHNA, CDR2 YNFKEQ. This CDR3 contains 14 residues. Trimming shortened V by 0 bases and J by 3 bases, and 9 bases separated the two germline ends. The CDR3 is CASSQDFGDYEQYF. Written as DNA, the CDR3 is TGTGCCAGCAGCCAAGATTTTGGGGACTACGAGCAGTACTTC.